The next 23 T cell receptor beta chains were all read from a single sample in a study of T-cell reconstitution after alpha-beta-depleted transplantation in children. The library targeted TCRbeta and was prepared with unique molecular identifiers. A single record per CDR3 protein comes from TCRdb applying MiXCR to the PCR reads. Among some 76,000 distinct CDR3 sequences listed, about a tenth were seen once. The sample was PBMCs, taken before TCRalphabeta/CD19-depleted stem cell transplant. These receptors originate from a boy aged 10-17 years with acute myeloid leukemia, due to receive a stem cell transplant.

The sample holds many counts of this clonotype. The V call is TRBV4-2, the J call TRBJ2-7; 7 bases are shared with TRBD2. Per germline, CDR1 LGHNA and CDR2 YNFKEQ. The CDR3 runs to 17 residues. V shed 1 base and J 1 base; nucleotides not matched to a gene: 10. The CDR3 DNA follows: TGTGCCAGCAGCCAAGGAGGTCTAGCGGAACGGTCCTACGAGCAGTACTTC. Translated: CASSQGGLAERSYEQYF.

This clonotype has ten or more counts. V is TRBV20-1 and J is TRBJ1-1; 8 positions agree with TRBD1. The CDR3 length is 15 residues. Germline values: CDR1 DFQATT, CDR2 SNEGSKA (reference sequence). Trimming at V came to 5 bases and at J to 0 bases, leaving 8 bases not matched to a gene. The CDR3 here is CSAPNPRGLNTEAFF. CDR3 DNA sequence: TGCAGTGCTCCCAACCCCAGGGGGCTGAACACTGAAGCTTTCTTT.

This clonotype was detected ten times or more. The CDR3 DNA is TGTGCCAGCAGCTTGGGCTGGGGCAATGAGCAGTTCTTC. Translated: CASSLGWGNEQFF. The genes are TRBV7-2 and TRBJ2-1; D call uncertain. Germline CDR1 is SGHTA and CDR2 is FQGNSA. The CDR3 totals 13 residues. The V gene lost 3 bases and the J gene lost 6 bases, with 9 bases spanning the gap.

Ten or more counts support this clonotype. CDR3 sequence (DNA): TGTGCCAGCAGCTTAGCGATGTCCTGGACAGGGGTCTACGAGCAGTACTTC. As protein: CASSLAMSWTGVYEQYF. The chain combines TRBV7-2 with TRBJ2-7; 9 positions agree with TRBD1. Germline trimming cut 0 bases from V and 3 bases from J; bases unmatched to any gene: 9. CDR1 and CDR2 (germline): SGHTA, FQGNSA. The CDR3 contains 17 residues.

This clonotype was detected ten times or more. The chain joins TRBV11-1 to TRBJ1-1; D not resolved. Germline V gene data show CDR1 as SGHAT and CDR2 as FQDESV (reference sequence). The CDR3 contains 11 residues. V shed 1 base and J shed 11 bases, with 8 bases lying between them. This CDR3 is CASSLGAAAFF. The DNA of the CDR3 is TGTGCCAGCAGCTTAGGAGCTGCGGCTTTCTTT.

The table lists this clonotype with many counts. The V and J genes are TRBV11-3 and TRBJ2-2; possibly TRBD2 for D (6 bases). This CDR3 has 14 amino acids. CDR1 and CDR2 from the germline V gene are SGHNT and YENEEA. With 5 bases removed from V and 6 bases from J, the gap between germline ends came to 13 bases. CDR3 residues: CASSPLAGSGELFF. CDR3 DNA sequence: TGTGCCAGCAGCCCCCTCGCGGGGTCCGGGGAGCTGTTTTTT.

For this clonotype: One end of the junction fails to match germline, which may point to a read error. This rearrangement joins TRBV7-7 to TRBJ2-5; 12 bases agree with TRBD1. The CDR3 totals 15 residues. From germline, CDR1 is SSHAT and CDR2 FNYEAQ (reference sequence). The CDR3 spells CASSLGQGAWKTQYF. CDR3 coding DNA: TGTGCTAGCAGCCTGGGACAGGGGGCATGGAAGACCCAGTACTTC.

The table lists this clonotype with many counts. The rearrangement links TRBV3-1 to TRBJ1-4, with no clear D. Germline V lookup: CDR1 LGHDT, CDR2 YNNKEL (reference sequence). The V and J ends lost 8 bases and 0 bases respectively, with 10 bases between them. This CDR3 has 14 amino acids. CDR3: CASSIGATNEKLFF. The CDR3 region has the DNA TGTGCCAGCTCGATCGGCGCAACTAATGAAAAACTGTTTTTT.

This clonotype showed up many times. This chain links TRBV12-3 or TRBV12-4 with TRBJ2-3, with D perhaps matching TRBD1 or TRBD2 (6 bases each). Trimming cost V 5 bases and J 9 bases, with 15 bases left between them. The CDR3 contains 13 residues. The CDR3 DNA follows: TGTGCCAGCAGTGGGGGCGGAGGGTCCACGCAGTATTTT. Amino acids: CASSGGGGSTQYF.

This clonotype was counted ten times or more. CDR3 residues: CASSLDTTKNIQYF. The DNA of the CDR3 is TGTGCCAGCAGCCTGGACACGACCAAAAACATTCAGTACTTC. The chain is built from TRBV12-3 or TRBV12-4 and TRBJ2-4; D might be TRBD1 (5 bases). The CDR3 extends over 14 amino acids. Deletions cut 6 bases from V and 2 bases from J, with 11 bases between.

This clonotype was found many times. CDR3 residues: CASSRRLQRADIQYF. For the CDR3, the DNA is TGCGCCAGCAGCCGTCGCCTCCAAAGAGCCGACATTCAGTACTTC. The chain is built from TRBV4-1 and TRBJ2-4; D gene ambiguous. V lost 4 bases and J lost 8, with 18 bases in between. This CDR3 contains 15 residues. The germline V gene encodes CDR1 MGHRA and CDR2 YSYEKL.

By frequency in the sample, this clonotype is large. V and J are TRBV12-3 or TRBV12-4 and TRBJ2-1, with 8 positions matching TRBD1. The CDR3 is made up of 15 amino acids. After removal of 7 bases from V and 6 bases from J, the junction contained 11 bases not matched to a gene. CDR3 in DNA: TGTGCCAGCACCTTACGCCAGGGGGCTATCAATGAGCAGTTCTTC. Its translation: CASTLRQGAINEQFF.

This clonotype was recorded many times. This chain joins TRBV20-1 and TRBJ2-1; 9 nucleotides match TRBD1. V trimming: 0 bases; J trimming: 6 bases; junction bases outside the gene matches: 12. Germline-derived CDR1 and CDR2 are DFQATT and SNEGSKA (reference sequence). This CDR3 spans 17 amino acids. The CDR3, as DNA: TGCAGTGCTAGAGAGGACAGGGGCACCGGGAACATCAATGAGCAGTTCTTC. Protein product: CSAREDRGTGNINEQFF.

This clonotype was recorded many times. The rearrangement joins TRBV4-2 to TRBJ1-5, with 8 bases fitting TRBD1. V trimming: 0 bases; J trimming: 0 bases; junction bases outside the gene matches: 1. Germline loops: CDR1 LGHNA, CDR2 YNFKEQ. CDR3 length equals 16 residues. CDR3 loop: CASSQDDRGSNQPQHF. CDR3 nucleotides: TGTGCCAGCAGCCAAGATGACAGGGGTAGCAATCAGCCCCAGCATTTT.

The chain recombines TRBV15 with TRBJ2-1; TRBD1 matches at 7 bases. The CDR3 contains 15 residues. Looked up from germline, CDR1 is LNHNV and CDR2 is YYDKDF (reference sequence). The J segment lost 0 bases and the V segment lost 5 bases, leaving 4 bases of the junction unmatched. CDR3 loop: CATSPDRASYNEQFF. CDR3 nucleotide sequence: TGTGCCACCAGCCCAGACAGGGCCTCCTACAATGAGCAGTTCTTC.

This clonotype was recorded at least ten times. The chain links TRBV4-1 to TRBJ2-5; 9 bases line up with TRBD1. This CDR3 is built from 15 residues. Germline values: CDR1 MGHRA, CDR2 YSYEKL. V lost 3 bases and J lost 4; bases outside the gene matches: 6. For the CDR3, the DNA is TGCGCCAGCAGCCATAAGAGACAGGGGGGAGAGACCCAGTACTTC. Translating gives CASSHKRQGGETQYF.

This chain links TRBV7-2 with TRBJ2-1; TRBD2 is a possible D gene (5 bases). The CDR3 totals 15 residues. Germline-derived CDR1 and CDR2 are SGHTA and FQGNSA. Trimming shortened V by 5 bases and J by 2 bases, and 13 bases separated the two germline ends. CDR3: CASSPQAATYNEQFF. CDR3 sequence (DNA): TGTGCCAGCAGCCCACAAGCGGCGACCTACAATGAGCAGTTCTTC. The full variable domain, completed using reference TRBV7-2 and TRBJ2-1, is GAGVSQSPSNKVTEKGKDVELRCDPISGHTALYWYRQSLGQGLEFLIYFQGNSAPDKSGLPSDRFSAERTGGSVSTLTIQRTQQEDSAVYLCASSPQAATYNEQFFGPGTRLTVL.

This clonotype was found many times. The V gene is TRBV20-1, the J gene TRBJ1-2; TRBD1 matches 9 bases. V gave up 7 bases and J gave up 4 bases; unmatched junction bases: 4. The CDR3 spans 12 residues. Germline loops: CDR1 DFQATT, CDR2 SNEGSKA (reference sequence). Here the CDR3 DNA reads TGCAGTGTTCCGGGACAGGGCTATGGCTACACCTTC. It translates to CSVPGQGYGYTF.

This clonotype was recorded a few times. The chain uses TRBV19 and TRBJ2-1; 9 nucleotides line up with TRBD2. The V segment lost 4 bases and the J segment 4 bases; nucleotides outside the gene matches: 5. CDR3 length: 15 amino acids. Germline loops: CDR1 LNHDA, CDR2 SQIVND (reference sequence). The CDR3 loop is CASSKTSGLYNEQFF. DNA of the CDR3: TGTGCCAGTAGTAAGACTAGCGGACTATACAATGAGCAGTTCTTC. The variable domain in full, with the rest retrieved from reference TRBV19 and TRBJ2-1, is DGGITQSPKYLFRKEGQNVTLSCEQNLNHDAMYWYRQDPGQGLRLIYYSQIVNDFQKGDIAEGYSVSREKKESFPLTVTSAQKNPTAFYLCASSKTSGLYNEQFFGPGTRLTVL.

A few counts support this clonotype. This chain uses TRBV10-3 with TRBJ2-1, with D possibly being TRBD1 (6 bases). The V and J ends lost 8 bases and 4 bases respectively, with 12 bases between them. Germline V gives CDR1 ENHRY, CDR2 SYGVKD. The CDR3 is made up of 13 amino acids. The CDR3 loop is CAIGRGPYNEQFF. The CDR3 coding sequence is TGTGCCATCGGCAGGGGACCATACAATGAGCAGTTCTTC.

In its sample, this clonotype was seen a few times. The rearrangement uses TRBV5-1 and TRBJ2-5; TRBD2 matches 12 bases. This CDR3 has 15 residues. Germline V lookup: CDR1 SGHRS, CDR2 YFSETQ. V dropped 4 bases and J dropped 1; count of bases not matched to a gene: 2. The CDR3 region has the DNA TGCGCCAGCAGCACTAGCGGGGGGCGCCAAGAGACCCAGTACTTC. Translation gives CASSTSGGRQETQYF.

This clonotype was seen ten or more times. The junction does not match germline at one end; this may be a read error. V is TRBV7-7 and J is TRBJ2-1; unclear D gene. From germline, CDR1 is SSHAT and CDR2 FNYEAQ (reference sequence). The CDR3 length is 15 residues. In nucleotides, the CDR3 is TGTGCTAGCAGCCCCGACGGCGGAAGGTACAATGAGCAGTTCTTC. It is translated as CASSPDGGRYNEQFF.

This clonotype was detected ten times or more. The V and J genes are TRBV20-1 and TRBJ2-3; 7 bases line up with TRBD2. CDR1 and CDR2 from the germline V gene are DFQATT and SNEGSKA (reference sequence). This CDR3 contains 18 residues. The junction had 23 bases not matched to a gene; V was cut back by 5 bases and J by 6 bases. Here the CDR3 reads CSAQRDPTGRIKTDTQYF. CDR3 in DNA: TGCAGTGCTCAGCGGGACCCAACAGGAAGGATCAAGACGGATACGCAGTATTTT.